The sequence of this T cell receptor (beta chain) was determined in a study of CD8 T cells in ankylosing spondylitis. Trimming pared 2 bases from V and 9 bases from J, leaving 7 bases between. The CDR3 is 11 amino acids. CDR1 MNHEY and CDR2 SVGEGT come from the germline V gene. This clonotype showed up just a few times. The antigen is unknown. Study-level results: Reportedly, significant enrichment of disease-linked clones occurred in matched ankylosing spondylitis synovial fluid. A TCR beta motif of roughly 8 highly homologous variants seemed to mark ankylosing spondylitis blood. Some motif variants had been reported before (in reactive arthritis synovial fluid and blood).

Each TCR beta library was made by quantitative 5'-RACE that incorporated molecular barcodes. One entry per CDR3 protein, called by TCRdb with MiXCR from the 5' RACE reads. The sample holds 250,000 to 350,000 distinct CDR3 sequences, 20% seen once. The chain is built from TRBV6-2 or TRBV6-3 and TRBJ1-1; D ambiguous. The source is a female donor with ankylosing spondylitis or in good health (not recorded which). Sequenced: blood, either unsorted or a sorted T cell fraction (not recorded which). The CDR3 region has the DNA TGTGCCAGCAGTTACGGAGGGAAAGCTTTCTTT. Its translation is CASSYGGKAFF.